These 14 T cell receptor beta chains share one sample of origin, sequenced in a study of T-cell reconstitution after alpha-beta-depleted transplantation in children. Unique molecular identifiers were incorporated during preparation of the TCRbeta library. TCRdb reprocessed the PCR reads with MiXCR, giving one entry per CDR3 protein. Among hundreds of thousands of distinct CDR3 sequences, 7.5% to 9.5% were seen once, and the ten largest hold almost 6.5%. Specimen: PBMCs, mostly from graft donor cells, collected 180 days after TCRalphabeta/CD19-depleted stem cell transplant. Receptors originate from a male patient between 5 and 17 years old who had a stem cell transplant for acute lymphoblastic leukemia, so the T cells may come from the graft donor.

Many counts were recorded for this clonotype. CDR3 coding DNA: TGTGCCAGCAGTTTGAGGCGGCGGCAGACATACAATGAGCAGTTCTTC. Protein: CASSLRRRQTYNEQFF. V is TRBV12-3 or TRBV12-4 and J is TRBJ2-1; D remains ambiguous. The CDR3 has 16 residues. Trimming shortened V by 3 bases and J by 4 bases, and 16 bases separated the two germline ends.

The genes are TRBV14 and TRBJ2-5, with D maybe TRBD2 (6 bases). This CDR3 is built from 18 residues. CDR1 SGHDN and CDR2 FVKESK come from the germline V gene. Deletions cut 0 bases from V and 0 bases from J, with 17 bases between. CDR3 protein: CASSQDSPDLANQETQYF. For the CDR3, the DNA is TGTGCCAGCAGCCAAGATTCCCCGGATCTAGCGAACCAAGAGACCCAGTACTTC.

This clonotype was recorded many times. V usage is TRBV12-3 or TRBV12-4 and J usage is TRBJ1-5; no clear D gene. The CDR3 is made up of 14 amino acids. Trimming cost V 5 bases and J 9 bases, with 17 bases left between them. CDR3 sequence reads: CASSPGLGSGPQHF. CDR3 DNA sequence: TGTGCCAGCAGTCCAGGTCTGGGATCGGGGCCCCAGCATTTT.

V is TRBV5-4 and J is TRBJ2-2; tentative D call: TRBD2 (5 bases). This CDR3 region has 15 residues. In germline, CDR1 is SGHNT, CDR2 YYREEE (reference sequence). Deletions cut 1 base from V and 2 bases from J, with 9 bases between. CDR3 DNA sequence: TGTGCCAGCAGCTTGACCGGGAAAAACACCGGGGAGCTGTTTTTT. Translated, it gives CASSLTGKNTGELFF.

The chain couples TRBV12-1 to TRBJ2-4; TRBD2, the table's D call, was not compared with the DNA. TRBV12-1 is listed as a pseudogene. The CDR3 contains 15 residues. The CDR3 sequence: CASSFTGLMRNIQYF. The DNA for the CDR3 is TGTGCCAGCAGCTTTACCGGACTAATGAGAAACATTCAGTACTTC.

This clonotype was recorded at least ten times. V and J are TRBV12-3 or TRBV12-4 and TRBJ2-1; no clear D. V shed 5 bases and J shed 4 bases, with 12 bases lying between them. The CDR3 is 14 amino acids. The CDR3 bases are TGTGCCAGCAGTCCGTGGGCCGAGTACAATGAGCAGTTCTTC. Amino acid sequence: CASSPWAEYNEQFF.

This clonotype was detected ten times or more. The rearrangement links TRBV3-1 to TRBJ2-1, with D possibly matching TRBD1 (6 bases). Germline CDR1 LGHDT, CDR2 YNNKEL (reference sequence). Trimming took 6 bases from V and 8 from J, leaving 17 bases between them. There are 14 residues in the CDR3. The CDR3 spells CASRQGYRFDEQFF. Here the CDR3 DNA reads TGTGCCAGCAGACAGGGATATAGGTTTGATGAGCAGTTCTTC.

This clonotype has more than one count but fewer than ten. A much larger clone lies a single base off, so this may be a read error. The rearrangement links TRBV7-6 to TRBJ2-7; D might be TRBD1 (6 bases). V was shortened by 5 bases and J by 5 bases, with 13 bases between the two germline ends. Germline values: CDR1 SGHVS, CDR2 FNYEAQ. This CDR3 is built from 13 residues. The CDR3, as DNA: TGTGCCAGCAGCCCAACAGGGTGGGACGAGCAGTACTTC. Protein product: CASSPTGWDEQYF.

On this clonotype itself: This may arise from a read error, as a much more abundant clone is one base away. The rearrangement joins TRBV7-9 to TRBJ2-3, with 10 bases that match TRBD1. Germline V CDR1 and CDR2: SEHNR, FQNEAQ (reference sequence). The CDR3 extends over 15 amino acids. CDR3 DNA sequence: TGTGCCAGCAGCTTTCCGACAGGGGGCTCAGATGCGCAGTATTTT. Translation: CASSFPTGGSDAQYF.

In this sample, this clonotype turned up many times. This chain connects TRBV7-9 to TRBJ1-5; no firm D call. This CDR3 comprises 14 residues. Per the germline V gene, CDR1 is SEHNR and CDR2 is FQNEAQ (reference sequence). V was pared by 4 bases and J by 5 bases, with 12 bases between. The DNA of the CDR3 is TGTGCCAGCAGCTCAACCCCCGGGGATCAGCCCCAGCATTTT. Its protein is CASSSTPGDQPQHF.

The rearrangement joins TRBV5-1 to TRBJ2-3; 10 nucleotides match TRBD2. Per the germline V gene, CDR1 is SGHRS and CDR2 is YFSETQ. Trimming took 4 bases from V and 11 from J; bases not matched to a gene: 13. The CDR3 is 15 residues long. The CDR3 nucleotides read TGCGCCAGCAGCCGTGGACTAGCGGTCCCAAAAAAGCAGTATTTT. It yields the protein CASSRGLAVPKKQYF.

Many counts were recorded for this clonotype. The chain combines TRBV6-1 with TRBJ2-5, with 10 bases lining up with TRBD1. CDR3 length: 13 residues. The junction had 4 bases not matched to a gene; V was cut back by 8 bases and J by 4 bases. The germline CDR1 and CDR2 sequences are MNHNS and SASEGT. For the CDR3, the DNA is TGTGCCAGCCGGGACAGGGGATCAGAGACCCAGTACTTC. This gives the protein CASRDRGSETQYF.

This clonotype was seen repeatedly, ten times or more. The CDR3 protein is CAIRGPGAGESNEQFF. CDR3 sequence (DNA): TGTGCCATCAGGGGTCCAGGGGCGGGAGAATCAAATGAGCAGTTCTTC. The genes are TRBV10-3 and TRBJ2-1, with D perhaps matching TRBD2 (7 bases). With 6 bases removed from V and 7 bases from J, the gap between germline ends came to 22 bases. The CDR3 contains 16 residues. The germline gives CDR1 ENHRY, CDR2 SYGVKD.

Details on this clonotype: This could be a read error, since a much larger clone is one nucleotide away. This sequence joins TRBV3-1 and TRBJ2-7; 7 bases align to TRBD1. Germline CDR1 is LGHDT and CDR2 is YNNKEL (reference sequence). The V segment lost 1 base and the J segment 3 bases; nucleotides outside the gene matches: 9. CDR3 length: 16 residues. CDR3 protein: CASSQGTGDVLYEQYF. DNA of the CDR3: TGTGCCAGCAGCCAAGGCACAGGGGACGTCCTCTACGAGCAGTACTTC.